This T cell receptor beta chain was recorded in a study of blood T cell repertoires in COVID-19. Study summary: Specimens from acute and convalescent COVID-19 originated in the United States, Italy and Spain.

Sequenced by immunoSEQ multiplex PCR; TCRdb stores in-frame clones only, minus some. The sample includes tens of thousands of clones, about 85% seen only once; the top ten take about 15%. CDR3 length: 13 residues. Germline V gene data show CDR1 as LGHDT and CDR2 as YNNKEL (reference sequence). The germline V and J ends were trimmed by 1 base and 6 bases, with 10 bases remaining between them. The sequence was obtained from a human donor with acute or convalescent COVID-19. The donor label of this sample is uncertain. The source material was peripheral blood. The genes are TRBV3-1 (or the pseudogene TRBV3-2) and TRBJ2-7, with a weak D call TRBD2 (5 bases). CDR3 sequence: CASSQGVEGEQYF. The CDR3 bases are TGTGCCAGCAGCCAAGGGGTTGAGGGCGAGCAGTACTTC.